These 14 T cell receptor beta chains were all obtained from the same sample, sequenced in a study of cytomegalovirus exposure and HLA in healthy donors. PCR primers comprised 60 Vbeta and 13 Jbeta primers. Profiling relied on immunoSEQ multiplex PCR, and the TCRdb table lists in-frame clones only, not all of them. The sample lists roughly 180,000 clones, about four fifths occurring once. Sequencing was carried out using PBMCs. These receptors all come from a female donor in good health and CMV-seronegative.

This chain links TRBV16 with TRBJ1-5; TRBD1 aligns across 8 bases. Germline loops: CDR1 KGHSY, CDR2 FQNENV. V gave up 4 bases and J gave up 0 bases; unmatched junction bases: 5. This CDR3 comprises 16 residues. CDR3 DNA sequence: TGTGCCAGCAGCCGGGACAGGACCTATAGCAATCAGCCCCAGCATTTT. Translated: CASSRDRTYSNQPQHF.

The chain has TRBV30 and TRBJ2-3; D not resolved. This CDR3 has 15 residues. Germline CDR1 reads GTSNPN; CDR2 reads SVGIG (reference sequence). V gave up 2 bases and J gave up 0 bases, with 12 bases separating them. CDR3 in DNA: TGTGCCTGGAGTACGGTTAGCCCAAGCACAGATACGCAGTATTTT. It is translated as CAWSTVSPSTDTQYF.

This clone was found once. CDR3 loop: CASSLGGDIGYTF. CDR3 nucleotide sequence: TGTGCCAGCAGCCTGGGGGGGGATATTGGCTACACCTTC. The chain couples TRBV6-5 to TRBJ1-2; tentatively, D is TRBD1 (5 bases). Deletions cut 6 bases from V and 7 bases from J, with 15 bases between. In germline, CDR1 is MNHEY, CDR2 SVGAGI. This CDR3 contains 13 residues.

The CDR3 is CASSLATGVSYEQYF. CDR3 nucleotide sequence: TGTGCCAGCAGCTTAGCAACAGGGGTGTCCTACGAGCAGTACTTC. V gene TRBV7-2 combines with J gene TRBJ2-7; 7 nucleotides align to TRBD1. J was trimmed by 1 base and V by 0 bases; bases with no gene match: 3. The V gene's germline CDR1 is SGHTA and CDR2 FQGNSA. The CDR3 sequence is 15 residues long. The full variable domain, completed using reference TRBV7-2 and TRBJ2-7, is GAGVSQSPSNKVTEKGKDVELRCDPISGHTALYWYRQSLGQGLEFLIYFQGNSAPDKSGLPSDRFSAERTGGSVSTLTIQRTQQEDSAVYLCASSLATGVSYEQYFGPGTRLTVT.

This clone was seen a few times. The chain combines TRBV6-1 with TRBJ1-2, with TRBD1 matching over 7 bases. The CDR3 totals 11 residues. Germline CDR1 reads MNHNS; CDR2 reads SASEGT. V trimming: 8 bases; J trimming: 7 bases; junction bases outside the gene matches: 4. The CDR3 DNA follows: TGTGCCAGCGACAGGGTTGGTGGCTACACCTTC. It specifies CASDRVGGYTF.

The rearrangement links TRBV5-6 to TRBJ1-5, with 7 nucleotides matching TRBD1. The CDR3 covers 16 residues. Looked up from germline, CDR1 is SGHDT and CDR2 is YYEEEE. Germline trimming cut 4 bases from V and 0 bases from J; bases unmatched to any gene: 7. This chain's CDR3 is CASSPGTAISNQPQHF. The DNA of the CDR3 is TGTGCCAGCAGCCCGGGGACAGCGATTAGCAATCAGCCCCAGCATTTT.

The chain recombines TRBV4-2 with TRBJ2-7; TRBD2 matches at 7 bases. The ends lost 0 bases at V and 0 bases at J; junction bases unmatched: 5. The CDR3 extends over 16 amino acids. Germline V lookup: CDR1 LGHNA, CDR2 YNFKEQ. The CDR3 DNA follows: TGTGCCAGCAGCCAAGATTGGACGGGGGGCTCCTACGAGCAGTACTTC. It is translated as CASSQDWTGGSYEQYF.

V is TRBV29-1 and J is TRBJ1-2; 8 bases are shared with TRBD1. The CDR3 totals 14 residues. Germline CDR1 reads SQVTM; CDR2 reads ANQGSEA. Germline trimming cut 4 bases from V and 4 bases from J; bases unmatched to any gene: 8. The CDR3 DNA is TGCAGCGTTGCCCGGACAGGGTCTGGCTATGGCTACACCTTC. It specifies CSVARTGSGYGYTF.

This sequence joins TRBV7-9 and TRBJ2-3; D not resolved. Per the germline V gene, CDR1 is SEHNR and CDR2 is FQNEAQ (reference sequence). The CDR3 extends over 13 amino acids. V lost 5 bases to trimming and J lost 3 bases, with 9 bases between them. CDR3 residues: CASSPESTDTQYF. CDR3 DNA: TGTGCCAGCAGCCCCGAGAGTACAGATACGCAGTATTTT.

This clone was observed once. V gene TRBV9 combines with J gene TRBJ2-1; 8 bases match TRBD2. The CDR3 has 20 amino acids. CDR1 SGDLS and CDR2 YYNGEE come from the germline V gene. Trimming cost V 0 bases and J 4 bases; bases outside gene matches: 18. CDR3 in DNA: TGTGCCAGCAGCGTAGCTGTGGGGTCGGGAAGCGGGGGACGATACAATGAGCAGTTCTTC. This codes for CASSVAVGSGSGGRYNEQFF.

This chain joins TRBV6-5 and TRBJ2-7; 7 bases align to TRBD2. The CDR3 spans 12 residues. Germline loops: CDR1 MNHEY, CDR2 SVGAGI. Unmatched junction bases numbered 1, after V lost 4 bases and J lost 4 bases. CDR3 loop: CASSSGGYEQYF. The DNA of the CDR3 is TGTGCCAGCAGTTCGGGGGGTTACGAGCAGTACTTC.

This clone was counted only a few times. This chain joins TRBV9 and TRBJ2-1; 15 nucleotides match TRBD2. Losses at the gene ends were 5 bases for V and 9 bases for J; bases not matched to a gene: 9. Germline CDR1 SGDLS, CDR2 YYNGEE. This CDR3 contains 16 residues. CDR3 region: CASRGRTSGGATEQFF. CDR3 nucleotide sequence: TGTGCCAGCAGGGGAAGGACTAGCGGGGGGGCCACTGAGCAGTTCTTC.

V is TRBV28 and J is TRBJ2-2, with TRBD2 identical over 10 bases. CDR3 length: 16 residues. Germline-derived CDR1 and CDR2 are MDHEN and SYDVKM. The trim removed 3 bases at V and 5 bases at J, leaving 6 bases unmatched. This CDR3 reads CASSFRLAGETGELFF. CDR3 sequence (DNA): TGTGCCAGCAGTTTTCGGCTAGCGGGAGAGACCGGGGAGCTGTTTTTT.

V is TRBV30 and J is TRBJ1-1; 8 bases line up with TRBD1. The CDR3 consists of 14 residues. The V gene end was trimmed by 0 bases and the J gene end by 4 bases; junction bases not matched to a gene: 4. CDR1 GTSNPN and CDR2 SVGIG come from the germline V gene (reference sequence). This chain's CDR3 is CAWSVWQGATEAFF. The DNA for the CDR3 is TGTGCCTGGAGTGTTTGGCAGGGGGCCACTGAAGCTTTCTTT.